These 19 T cell receptor beta chains originate from one sample sequenced in a study of blood T cell repertoires in COVID-19. The data were produced by immunoSEQ multiplex PCR, yet TCRdb's version contains in-frame clones alone and is incomplete. The table shows about 150,000 clones, with about 80% occurring only once. Sample: peripheral blood. These receptors were taken from a woman aged 55 to 70 with COVID-19, enrolled during active disease.

The CDR3 DNA reads TGTGCCAGCAGTCCAACCGGGACAGGGGGGTACAATGAGCAGTTCTTC. Protein: CASSPTGTGGYNEQFF. J is TRBJ2-1 and V is TRBV28; 11 nucleotides agree with TRBD1. The CDR3 is made up of 16 amino acids. The V segment lost 5 bases and the J segment 4 bases; nucleotides outside the gene matches: 7. CDR1 and CDR2 (germline): MDHEN, SYDVKM. The variable domain in full, with the rest retrieved from reference TRBV28 and TRBJ2-1, is DVKVTQSSRYLVKRTGEKVFLECVQDMDHENMFWYRQDPGLGLRLIYFSYDVKMKEKGDIPEGYSVSREKKERFSLILESASTNQTSMYLCASSPTGTGGYNEQFFGPGTRLTVL.

The rearrangement links TRBV14 to TRBJ1-1; 7 bases are a match to TRBD1. Losses at the gene ends were 4 bases for V and 1 base for J; bases not matched to a gene: 6. CDR1 and CDR2 from the germline V gene are SGHDN and FVKESK. CDR3 length equals 15 residues. CDR3 region: CASSLLGGPNTEAFF. DNA for the CDR3: TGTGCCAGCAGCCTCCTAGGGGGCCCGAACACTGAAGCTTTCTTT.

The V and J genes are TRBV5-8 and TRBJ1-1; no reliable D call. Germline CDR1 SGHTS, CDR2 YDEGEE. This CDR3 comprises 14 residues. Trimming took off 5 bases at V and 0 bases at J, with 11 bases between the two ends. The CDR3 DNA follows: TGTGCCAGCAGAACTTATCAGGTGAACACTGAAGCTTTCTTT. Translating gives CASRTYQVNTEAFF.

The chain employs TRBV6-1 and TRBJ1-5; no clear D gene. The germline CDR1 and CDR2 sequences are MNHNS and SASEGT. The CDR3 has 17 amino acids. Trimming took off 2 bases at V and 4 bases at J, with 18 bases between the two ends. The DNA for the CDR3 is TGTGCCAGCAGTGAATCGGTTTTTTTTGGAGGGAATCAGCCCCAGCATTTT. Protein sequence: CASSESVFFGGNQPQHF.

CDR3 amino acids: CATRQGAAGANVLTF. Here the CDR3 DNA reads TGTGCCACCAGACAGGGGGCGGCTGGGGCCAACGTCCTGACTTTC. The rearrangement joins TRBV15 to TRBJ2-6, with 9 positions matching TRBD1. Germline CDR1 LNHNV, CDR2 YYDKDF (reference sequence). The CDR3 loop spans 15 amino acids. Losses at the gene ends were 6 bases for V and 2 bases for J; bases not matched to a gene: 2.

The V and J genes are TRBV2 and TRBJ2-1; 9 positions agree with TRBD2. J gave up 10 bases and V 3 bases, and 7 bases lay outside the gene matches. CDR3 length equals 14 residues. Germline V lookup: CDR1 SNHLY, CDR2 FYNNEI. CDR3 DNA: TGTGCCAGCAGTGATTGGCTAGCGGGACAAGAGCAGTTCTTC. Its protein is CASSDWLAGQEQFF.

The chain joins TRBV6-5 to TRBJ2-1; 8 nucleotides agree with TRBD2. CDR3 length: 16 amino acids. V lost 3 bases to trimming and J lost 6 bases; unmatched junction nucleotides: 10. Germline CDR1 reads MNHEY; CDR2 reads SVGAGI. CDR3 bases: TGTGCCAGCAGTTATAATCTGTTCGGGAGGGCCAATGAGCAGTTCTTC. Translation: CASSYNLFGRANEQFF.

J is TRBJ1-1 and V is TRBV5-1, with a possible D match to TRBD1 (5 bases). Between the trimmed V and J ends, which lost 6 bases and 1 base, there was a span of 16 bases. The CDR3 totals 15 residues. CDR1 and CDR2 from the germline V gene are SGHRS and YFSETQ. In DNA, the CDR3 is TGCGCCAGCAACCTAATTGCAGGACAGAACACTGAAGCTTTCTTT. Translated: CASNLIAGQNTEAFF.

CDR3 in DNA: TGCGCCAGCAGCGATACAGGGCTGCCTGGAAACACCATATATTTT. This sequence encodes CASSDTGLPGNTIYF. V and J are TRBV5-1 and TRBJ1-3; the D gene is possibly TRBD1 (6 bases). Germline values: CDR1 SGHRS, CDR2 YFSETQ. The CDR3 has 15 residues. V lost 4 bases and J lost 2, with 13 bases in between.

The chain uses TRBV6-6 and TRBJ1-5, with D hard to call. V dropped 6 bases and J dropped 0 bases, with 9 bases sitting between them. The CDR3 spans 14 residues. CDR1 and CDR2 (germline): MNHNY, SVGAGI (reference sequence). As DNA, the CDR3 is TGTGCCAGCAGGCCCAACAATAGCAATCAGCCCCAGCATTTT. Translating it yields CASRPNNSNQPQHF.

The chain combines TRBV18 with TRBJ2-2; tentatively, D is TRBD2 (5 bases). The CDR3 totals 15 residues. Germline V gene sequence: CDR1 KGHSH, CDR2 LQKENI. V lost 4 bases, J lost 3 bases, and 12 bases lay in between. CDR3 sequence (DNA): TGTGCCAGCTCACTTGAGGGCGGCTACACCGGGGAGCTGTTTTTT. Protein: CASSLEGGYTGELFF.

V usage is TRBV7-3 and J usage is TRBJ2-1; no clear D. CDR3 size: 13 residues. Germline lookup yields CDR1 SGHTA and CDR2 FQGTGA. Trimming shortened V by 1 base and J by 5 bases, and 6 bases separated the two germline ends. The CDR3 sequence is CASSLKSDNEQFF. The CDR3 nucleotides are TGTGCCAGCAGCTTAAAATCGGACAATGAGCAGTTCTTC.

The chain is built from TRBV29-1 and TRBJ1-2, with 9 nucleotides matching TRBD1. Germline trimming cut 3 bases from V and 5 bases from J; bases unmatched to any gene: 4. The CDR3 sequence is 13 residues long. Per germline, CDR1 SQVTM and CDR2 ANQGSEA. The CDR3 sequence: CSVDPGTGYGYTF. CDR3 in DNA: TGCAGCGTTGACCCCGGGACAGGGTATGGCTACACCTTC.

This chain links TRBV6-1 with TRBJ2-1; 10 bases agree with TRBD1. CDR1 and CDR2 from the germline V gene are MNHNS and SASEGT. This CDR3 contains 17 residues. V gave up 4 bases and J gave up 0 bases; unmatched junction bases: 6. The CDR3 here is CASSVRQGASSYNEQFF. CDR3 DNA sequence: TGTGCCAGCAGTGTCCGACAGGGGGCTTCCTCCTACAATGAGCAGTTCTTC.

The V gene is TRBV9, the J gene TRBJ1-3; 9 bases are a match to TRBD1. The CDR3 extends over 16 amino acids. The germline V gene has CDR1 SGDLS and CDR2 YYNGEE. V trimming: 5 bases; J trimming: 4 bases; junction bases outside the gene matches: 10. The CDR3 nucleotides read TGTGCCAGCAGTTACACCGGGACAGGGCACGGAAACACCATATATTTT. As protein: CASSYTGTGHGNTIYF. Together with reference TRBV9 and TRBJ1-3, the CDR3 gives the full variable domain: DSGVTQTPKHLITATGQRVTLRCSPRSGDLSVYWYQQSLDQGLQFLIQYYNGEERAKGNILERFSAQQFPDLHSELNLSSLELGDSALYFCASSYTGTGHGNTIYFGEGSWLTVV.

V and J are TRBV10-3 and TRBJ2-7; tentatively, D is TRBD2 (5 bases). Germline CDR1 reads ENHRY; CDR2 reads SYGVKD. This CDR3 has 12 residues. Trimming took 6 bases from V and 2 from J, leaving 8 bases between them. CDR3 loop: CAISTGTYEQYF. The CDR3 DNA follows: TGTGCCATCAGCACCGGGACCTACGAGCAGTACTTC.

V usage is TRBV4-2 and J usage is TRBJ1-2; possibly TRBD1 for D (5 bases). The CDR3 has 16 amino acids. CDR1 and CDR2 (germline): LGHNA, YNFKEQ. The V gene lost 1 base and the J gene lost 2 bases, with 14 bases spanning the gap. CDR3 sequence reads: CASSQVGQGSNYGYTF. The CDR3, as DNA: TGTGCCAGCAGCCAAGTAGGTCAGGGATCGAACTATGGCTACACCTTC.

The chain links TRBV10-3 to TRBJ2-1; 8 bases line up with TRBD2. Germline lookup yields CDR1 ENHRY and CDR2 SYGVKD. The CDR3 length is 15 residues. After removal of 5 bases from V and 2 bases from J, the junction contained 5 bases not matched to a gene. The CDR3 protein is CAISKAGGTYNEQFF. As DNA, the CDR3 is TGTGCCATCAGTAAGGCGGGAGGAACCTACAATGAGCAGTTCTTC.

The chain combines TRBV2 with TRBJ1-2; D possibly corresponds to TRBD1 (6 bases). Germline assignment: CDR1 SNHLY and CDR2 FYNNEI. Trimming took 2 bases from V and 5 from J, leaving 12 bases between them. CDR3 length equals 14 residues. CDR3 sequence (DNA): TGTGCCAGCAGTGAAACCAGGACAGCTTATGGCTACACCTTC. It encodes CASSETRTAYGYTF. Looking up the rest from reference TRBV2 and TRBJ1-2 gives the full variable domain: EPEVTQTPSHQVTQMGQEVILRCVPISNHLYFYWYRQILGQKVEFLVSFYNNEISEKSEIFDDQFSVERPDGSNFTLKIRSTKLEDSAMYFCASSETRTAYGYTFGSGTRLTVV.